This T cell receptor beta chain was identified during a study of post-analysis software for immune sequencing data. Study as a whole: Multiple sclerosis in the patients followed relapsing-remitting, secondary progressive and progressive-relapsing courses.

Broader study findings: Samples from a shared batch, those prepared together, strongly co-clustered by F measure. Relative to controls, patients with multiple sclerosis showed significantly lower normalized Chao1 diversity. With TRBV5-6, TRBV5-1 and TRBV20-1 included, 4 or 5 TRBV segments were more frequent in patients than in controls.

cDNA libraries of TCR beta carried unique molecular identifiers. Input populations of about 0.85 to 11 million T cells gave rise to around 480,000 cDNA molecules. One entry per CDR3 protein results from TCRdb running MiXCR on the PCR reads. The table has 250,000 to 300,000 distinct CDR3 sequences, 36% seen once. Points on this clonotype: Its antigen is currently unknown.

Per the germline V gene, CDR1 is DFQATT and CDR2 is SNEGSKA (reference sequence). Trimming took 5 bases from V and 11 from J, leaving 13 bases between them. The CDR3 is 11 residues long. Specimen: blood. The V call is TRBV20-1, the J call TRBJ2-1, with D perhaps matching TRBD1 or TRBD2 (5 bases each). The clonotype was recovered from a girl between 5 and 17 years old with multiple sclerosis. In nucleotides, the CDR3 is TGCAGTGCTCCCGTGGGGGTGAAGCAGTTCTTC. It translates to CSAPVGVKQFF.